The clone carrying this T cell receptor beta chain was counted at least ten times. An end of the junction does not agree with germline; a read error may underlie this. Four PCR rounds used nested alpha and beta constant region primers plus the SP2 primer. Via MiXCR, TCRdb re-called the 5' RACE reads, giving one row per CDR3 protein. The data hold tens of thousands of distinct CDR3 sequences, with over 3.5% observed a single time. The CDR3 length is 13 residues. This entry is derived from a study of naive and memory T cell subsets. The library had UMIs added by 3' ligation of an oligonucleotide to TCR cDNA.

This TCR was recovered from a female donor in good health. The chain uses TRBV12-3 or TRBV12-4 and TRBJ2-7; 8 nucleotides agree with TRBD2. The CDR3: CASSRTSSHEQYF. CDR3 nucleotide sequence: TGTGCCAGCAGTCGGACTAGCTCCCACGAGCAGTACTTC.